Listed below are T cell receptor beta chains from one sample, sequenced in a study of T cell responses to AZD1222 COVID-19 vaccine. Sequencing used immunoSEQ multiplex PCR; TCRdb keeps in-frame clones, though not all of them. The repertoire holds about 150,000 clones, with 85% to 95% as singletons. Sequencing used peripheral blood, obtained on day 0 of AZD1222 vaccination. The receptor source for this set is an adult in good health. The CDR3 runs from the conserved cysteine through the conserved F or W. Each record gives: J gene, V gene, clone size, D gene, CDR3 protein, CDR3 DNA. D genes are given only for firm matches. Part of the rows lack a size; the others show once, few, many or a class for expanded clones.

j_call: TRBJ2-1
v_call: TRBV5-1
clone_size: .
d_call: .
cdr3_aa: CASSFGEGDEQFF
cdr3_nt: TGCGCCAGCAGCTTTGGGGAGGGGGATGAGCAGTTCTTC

j_call: TRBJ2-1
v_call: TRBV5-1
clone_size: .
d_call: .
cdr3_aa: CASSLGEGAYNEQFF
cdr3_nt: TGCGCCAGCAGCTTGGGAGAGGGGGCCTACAATGAGCAGTTCTTC

j_call: TRBJ2-1
v_call: TRBV25-1
clone_size: .
d_call: TRBD1
cdr3_aa: CASSGGQGDYNEQFF
cdr3_nt: TGTGCCAGCAGTGGGGGACAGGGCGACTACAATGAGCAGTTCTTC

j_call: TRBJ2-3
v_call: TRBV7-6
clone_size: .
d_call: TRBD1
cdr3_aa: CASSLPGQGADTQYF
cdr3_nt: TGTGCCAGCAGCTTACCGGGACAGGGGGCAGATACGCAGTATTTT

j_call: TRBJ2-2
v_call: TRBV19
clone_size: .
d_call: .
cdr3_aa: CASGSFNTGELFF
cdr3_nt: TGTGCCAGCGGTAGTTTTAACACCGGGGAGCTGTTTTTT

j_call: TRBJ2-7
v_call: TRBV28
clone_size: .
d_call: TRBD2
cdr3_aa: CASRQRLAGGLYEQYF
cdr3_nt: TGTGCCAGCAGACAAAGACTAGCGGGAGGACTCTACGAGCAGTACTTC

j_call: TRBJ1-4
v_call: TRBV20-1
clone_size: .
d_call: .
cdr3_aa: CSAHGEEKLFF
cdr3_nt: TGCAGTGCCCACGGGGAAGAAAAACTGTTTTTT

j_call: TRBJ1-4
v_call: TRBV5-1
clone_size: .
d_call: .
cdr3_aa: CASSLKSSTNEKLFF
cdr3_nt: TGCGCCAGCAGCTTAAAGTCTTCAACTAATGAAAAACTGTTTTTT

j_call: TRBJ2-7
v_call: TRBV5-6
clone_size: once
d_call: .
cdr3_aa: CASSPVGLPNEQYF
cdr3_nt: TGTGCCAGCAGCCCAGTGGGACTCCCTAACGAGCAGTACTTC

j_call: TRBJ2-1
v_call: TRBV5-6
clone_size: .
d_call: .
cdr3_aa: CASSPTLRDNEQFF
cdr3_nt: TGTGCCAGCAGCCCGACGCTGAGAGACAATGAGCAGTTCTTC

j_call: TRBJ1-2
v_call: TRBV7-9
clone_size: .
d_call: .
cdr3_aa: CASRKAPIAGAHGYTF
cdr3_nt: TGTGCCAGCAGAAAGGCTCCTATCGCAGGGGCTCATGGCTACACCTTC

j_call: TRBJ1-3
v_call: TRBV7-2
clone_size: .
d_call: TRBD1
cdr3_aa: CASSTDRGGNTIYF
cdr3_nt: TGTGCCAGCAGCACCGACAGGGGCGGAAACACCATATATTTT

j_call: TRBJ1-5
v_call: TRBV21-1
clone_size: .
d_call: .
cdr3_aa: CAIVGRGSNQPQHF
cdr3_nt: .

j_call: TRBJ1-1
v_call: TRBV11-2
clone_size: .
d_call: TRBD1
cdr3_aa: CASSLDRGDTEAFF
cdr3_nt: TGTGCCAGCAGCCTTGACAGGGGAGACACTGAAGCTTTCTTT

j_call: TRBJ2-4
v_call: TRBV30
clone_size: .
d_call: .
cdr3_aa: CAWQGENIQYF
cdr3_nt: TGTGCCTGGCAGGGTGAAAACATTCAGTACTTC

j_call: TRBJ2-2
v_call: TRBV5-1
clone_size: .
d_call: TRBD1
cdr3_aa: CASSLGQGDTGELFF
cdr3_nt: TGCGCCAGCAGCTTGGGGCAGGGGGACACCGGGGAGCTGTTTTTT

j_call: TRBJ1-1
v_call: TRBV30
clone_size: .
d_call: .
cdr3_aa: CAWSDRTVEAFF
cdr3_nt: TGTGCCTGGAGTGACCGGACAGTCGAAGCTTTCTTT

j_call: TRBJ1-5
v_call: TRBV27
clone_size: .
d_call: TRBD1
cdr3_aa: CASKLQGVPDQPQHF
cdr3_nt: TGTGCCAGCAAACTACAGGGGGTCCCCGATCAGCCCCAGCATTTT

j_call: TRBJ1-2
v_call: TRBV7-8
clone_size: .
d_call: .
cdr3_aa: CASSLEEGPYGYTF
cdr3_nt: TGTGCCAGCAGCTTAGAGGAGGGGCCCTATGGCTACACCTTC

j_call: TRBJ2-5
v_call: TRBV29-1
clone_size: .
d_call: TRBD1
cdr3_aa: CSGGTGTGRYF
cdr3_nt: TGCAGCGGGGGAACCGGGACAGGGCGATACTTC

j_call: TRBJ1-5
v_call: TRBV7-9
clone_size: .
d_call: TRBD1
cdr3_aa: CASSLEGGSQPQHF
cdr3_nt: TGTGCCAGCAGCTTAGAAGGGGGCAGCCAGCCCCAGCATTTT

j_call: TRBJ2-7
v_call: TRBV27
clone_size: .
d_call: .
cdr3_aa: CASSSQGQGSDEQYF
cdr3_nt: TGTGCCAGCAGTTCCCAAGGTCAGGGTTCGGACGAGCAGTACTTC

j_call: TRBJ1-1
v_call: TRBV18
clone_size: .
d_call: .
cdr3_aa: CASSPRAGPMNTEAFF
cdr3_nt: TGTGCCAGCTCACCAAGGGCAGGGCCCATGAACACTGAAGCTTTCTTT

j_call: TRBJ1-4
v_call: TRBV2
clone_size: .
d_call: .
cdr3_aa: CASRYRETNEKLFF
cdr3_nt: TGTGCCAGCAGATACAGGGAGACTAATGAAAAACTGTTTTTT

j_call: TRBJ2-7
v_call: TRBV7-9
clone_size: .
d_call: TRBD2
cdr3_aa: CASSPRGGTQVYEQYF
cdr3_nt: TGTGCCAGCAGCCCCCGGGGGGGGACACAGGTCTACGAGCAGTACTTC

j_call: TRBJ2-7
v_call: TRBV27
clone_size: .
d_call: TRBD2
cdr3_aa: CASSPRTSGSYEQYF
cdr3_nt: TGTGCCAGCAGTCCCCGGACTAGCGGGAGTTACGAGCAGTACTTC

j_call: TRBJ1-2
v_call: TRBV18
clone_size: .
d_call: .
cdr3_aa: CASSPRGSWGYTF
cdr3_nt: TGTGCCAGCTCACCACGGGGGAGCTGGGGCTACACCTTC

j_call: TRBJ2-1
v_call: TRBV19
clone_size: .
d_call: .
cdr3_aa: CASSTWGEGSYNEQFF
cdr3_nt: TGTGCCAGTAGTACTTGGGGCGAAGGGTCCTACAATGAGCAGTTCTTC

j_call: TRBJ1-2
v_call: TRBV7-8
clone_size: .
d_call: .
cdr3_aa: CASSLGAGYGYTF
cdr3_nt: TGTGCCAGCAGCTTAGGGGCCGGCTATGGCTACACCTTC

j_call: TRBJ1-1
v_call: TRBV29-1
clone_size: .
d_call: .
cdr3_aa: CSVFGTVEGTEAFF
cdr3_nt: TGCAGCGTTTTCGGGACGGTGGAGGGGACTGAAGCTTTCTTT

j_call: TRBJ2-3
v_call: TRBV9
clone_size: .
d_call: TRBD2
cdr3_aa: CASSGTSGRTANTDTQYF
cdr3_nt: TGTGCCAGCAGCGGGACTAGCGGGAGGACTGCCAACACAGATACGCAGTATTTT

j_call: TRBJ1-2
v_call: TRBV5-4
clone_size: .
d_call: .
cdr3_aa: CASSLGSPDGYTF
cdr3_nt: TGTGCCAGCAGCTTGGGGAGCCCCGATGGCTACACCTTC

j_call: TRBJ1-1
v_call: TRBV5-1
clone_size: .
d_call: .
cdr3_aa: CASSSGPRGARLAFF
cdr3_nt: TGCGCCAGCAGCTCGGGGCCGCGGGGCGCAAGGCTAGCTTTCTTT

j_call: TRBJ1-2
v_call: TRBV18
clone_size: .
d_call: .
cdr3_aa: CASSPADSYGYTF
cdr3_nt: TGTGCCAGCTCGCCAGCCGACAGCTATGGCTACACCTTC

j_call: TRBJ1-4
v_call: TRBV5-5
clone_size: .
d_call: .
cdr3_aa: CASSLWLMGTNEKLFF
cdr3_nt: TGTGCCAGCAGCTTGTGGCTAATGGGGACTAATGAAAAACTGTTTTTT

j_call: TRBJ2-5
v_call: TRBV6-4
clone_size: few
d_call: TRBD2
cdr3_aa: CASSRTSGAGQETQYF
cdr3_nt: TGTGCCAGCAGTCGGACTAGCGGGGCCGGCCAAGAGACCCAGTACTTC

j_call: TRBJ2-3
v_call: TRBV27
clone_size: once
d_call: TRBD2
cdr3_aa: CASSLSGSLTDTQYF
cdr3_nt: TGTGCCAGCAGCCTTAGCGGGAGCCTCACAGATACGCAGTATTTT

j_call: TRBJ1-6
v_call: TRBV10-3
clone_size: .
d_call: .
cdr3_aa: CAISRGDDSPLHF
cdr3_nt: TGTGCCATCAGTAGAGGGGATGATTCACCCCTCCACTTT

j_call: TRBJ2-1
v_call: TRBV19
clone_size: .
d_call: TRBD2
cdr3_aa: CASSFAGTRPVNEQFF
cdr3_nt: TGTGCCAGTAGTTTTGCCGGGACTAGGCCTGTCAATGAGCAGTTCTTC

j_call: TRBJ1-1
v_call: TRBV30
clone_size: .
d_call: TRBD1
cdr3_aa: CAWNEDRGAFF
cdr3_nt: TGTGCCTGGAACGAGGACAGGGGAGCTTTCTTT

j_call: TRBJ1-1
v_call: TRBV19
clone_size: .
d_call: .
cdr3_aa: CATQGRGMNTEAFF
cdr3_nt: TGTGCCACGCAAGGCAGGGGAATGAACACTGAAGCTTTCTTT

j_call: TRBJ1-1
v_call: TRBV11-2
clone_size: .
d_call: .
cdr3_aa: CASSSPGSGAFF
cdr3_nt: TGTGCCAGCAGCTCCCCCGGATCCGGGGCTTTCTTT

j_call: TRBJ2-3
v_call: TRBV13
clone_size: .
d_call: .
cdr3_aa: CASSFVRLRSGNTDTQYF
cdr3_nt: TGTGCCAGCAGCTTTGTCCGGCTACGGAGCGGCAACACAGATACGCAGTATTTT

j_call: TRBJ1-2
v_call: TRBV6-4
clone_size: .
d_call: TRBD1
cdr3_aa: CASTPTGVRGGYTF
cdr3_nt: TGTGCCAGCACCCCAACAGGGGTGAGAGGTGGCTACACCTTC

j_call: TRBJ2-7
v_call: TRBV4-1
clone_size: .
d_call: TRBD1
cdr3_aa: CASSQDPGTGRPYEQYF
cdr3_nt: TGCGCCAGCAGCCAAGACCCCGGGACAGGGCGCCCCTACGAGCAGTACTTC

j_call: TRBJ1-2
v_call: TRBV19
clone_size: .
d_call: .
cdr3_aa: CASSIFGGNYGYTF
cdr3_nt: TGTGCCAGTAGTATTTTTGGGGGGAACTATGGCTACACCTTC

j_call: TRBJ1-4
v_call: TRBV15
clone_size: .
d_call: .
cdr3_aa: CATSFGWGRANEKLFF
cdr3_nt: TGTGCCACCAGCTTCGGCTGGGGCAGGGCTAATGAAAAACTGTTTTTT

j_call: TRBJ2-5
v_call: TRBV5-1
clone_size: .
d_call: TRBD1
cdr3_aa: CASSLGQGARETQYF
cdr3_nt: TGCGCCAGCAGCTTGGGACAGGGGGCAAGGGAGACCCAGTACTTC

j_call: TRBJ2-7
v_call: TRBV6-1
clone_size: .
d_call: TRBD2
cdr3_aa: CASSHDRRGFYEQYF
cdr3_nt: TGTGCCAGCAGCCACGACCGGCGGGGGTTCTACGAGCAGTACTTC

j_call: TRBJ2-3
v_call: TRBV10-3
clone_size: .
d_call: .
cdr3_aa: CAISERVTPVPPDTQYF
cdr3_nt: TGTGCCATCAGTGAGCGGGTAACTCCTGTCCCCCCCGATACGCAGTATTTT

j_call: TRBJ1-5
v_call: TRBV4-1
clone_size: .
d_call: TRBD1
cdr3_aa: CASSGQGGGQPQHF
cdr3_nt: TGCGCCAGCAGCGGACAGGGCGGGGGACAGCCCCAGCATTTT

j_call: TRBJ1-2
v_call: TRBV5-1
clone_size: .
d_call: .
cdr3_aa: CASSSGGGGYTF
cdr3_nt: TGCGCCAGCAGCTCCGGGGGAGGGGGCTACACCTTC

j_call: TRBJ2-1
v_call: TRBV6-2/TRBV6-3
clone_size: .
d_call: TRBD2
cdr3_aa: CASSYEAGRYNEQFF
cdr3_nt: TGTGCCAGCAGTTATGAAGCGGGGAGGTACAATGAGCAGTTCTTC

j_call: TRBJ1-3
v_call: TRBV7-9
clone_size: .
d_call: .
cdr3_aa: CASLADSSGNTIYF
cdr3_nt: TGTGCCTCTCTAGCAGACTCCTCTGGAAACACCATATATTTT

j_call: TRBJ2-1
v_call: TRBV11-2
clone_size: .
d_call: TRBD2
cdr3_aa: CDTLGLAHNEQFF
cdr3_nt: TGTGACACTTTGGGACTAGCGCACAATGAGCAGTTCTTC

j_call: TRBJ1-5
v_call: TRBV2
clone_size: .
d_call: .
cdr3_aa: CASSRGINQPQHF
cdr3_nt: TGTGCCAGCAGTAGAGGTATCAATCAGCCCCAGCATTTT

j_call: TRBJ1-2
v_call: TRBV7-2
clone_size: once
d_call: .
cdr3_aa: CASSLRFGGREGYTF
cdr3_nt: TGTGCCAGCAGCCTCCGGTTCGGGGGACGGGAAGGCTACACCTTC

j_call: TRBJ1-2
v_call: TRBV15
clone_size: once
d_call: TRBD1
cdr3_aa: CATSTDRQGGYGYTF
cdr3_nt: TGTGCCACCAGCACCGACAGACAGGGGGGGTATGGCTACACCTTC